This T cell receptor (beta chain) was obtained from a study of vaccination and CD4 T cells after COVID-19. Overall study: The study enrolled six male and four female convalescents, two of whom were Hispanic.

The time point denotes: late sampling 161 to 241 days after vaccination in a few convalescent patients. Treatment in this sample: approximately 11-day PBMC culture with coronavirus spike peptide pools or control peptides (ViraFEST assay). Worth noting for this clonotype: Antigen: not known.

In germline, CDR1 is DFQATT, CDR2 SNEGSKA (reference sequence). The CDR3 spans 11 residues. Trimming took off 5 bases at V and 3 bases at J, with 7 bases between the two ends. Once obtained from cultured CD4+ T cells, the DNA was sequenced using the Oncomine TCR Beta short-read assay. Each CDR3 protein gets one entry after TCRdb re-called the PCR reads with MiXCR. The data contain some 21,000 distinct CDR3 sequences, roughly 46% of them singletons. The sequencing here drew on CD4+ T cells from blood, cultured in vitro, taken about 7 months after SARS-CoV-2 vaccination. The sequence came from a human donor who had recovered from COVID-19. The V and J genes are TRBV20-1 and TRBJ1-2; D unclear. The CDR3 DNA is TGCAGTGCTTCAGCGGACTATGGCTACACCTTC. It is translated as CSASADYGYTF.